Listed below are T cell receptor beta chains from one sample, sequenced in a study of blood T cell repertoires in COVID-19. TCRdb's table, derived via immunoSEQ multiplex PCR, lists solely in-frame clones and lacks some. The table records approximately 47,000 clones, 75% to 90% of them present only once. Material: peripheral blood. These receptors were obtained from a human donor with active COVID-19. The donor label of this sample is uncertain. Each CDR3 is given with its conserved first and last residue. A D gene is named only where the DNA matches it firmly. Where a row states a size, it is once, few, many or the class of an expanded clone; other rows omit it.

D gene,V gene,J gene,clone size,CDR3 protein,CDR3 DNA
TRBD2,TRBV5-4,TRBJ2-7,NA,CASSPSGRAAHEQYF,TGTGCCAGCAGCCCTAGCGGGAGGGCCGCCCACGAGCAGTACTTC
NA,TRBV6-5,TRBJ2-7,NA,CASSPTRVTEQYF,TGTGCCAGCAGTCCAACCCGGGTAACCGAGCAGTACTTC
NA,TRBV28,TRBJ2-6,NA,CASSLQGAMRSGANVLTF,TGTGCCAGCAGTCTACAGGGAGCCATGCGCTCTGGGGCCAACGTCCTGACTTTC
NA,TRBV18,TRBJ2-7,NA,CASSPIRGYEQYF,TGTGCCAGCTCACCAATCAGGGGATACGAGCAGTACTTC
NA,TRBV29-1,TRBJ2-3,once,CSAQRGSSSTDTQYF,TGCAGCGCCCAACGCGGCAGTTCTAGCACAGATACGCAGTATTTT
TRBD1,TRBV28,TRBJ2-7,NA,CAKRTRGRGYEQYF,TGTGCCAAAAGAACTAGGGGGCGCGGTTACGAGCAGTACTTC
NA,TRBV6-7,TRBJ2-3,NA,CASSHFLSRGSLGTDTQYF,TGTGCCAGCAGCCACTTCCTCTCCCGGGGGTCCTTGGGGACAGATACGCAGTATTTT
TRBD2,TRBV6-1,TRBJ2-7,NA,CASSERSGGLEQYF,TGTGCCAGCAGTGAACGCTCGGGAGGGCTCGAGCAGTACTTC
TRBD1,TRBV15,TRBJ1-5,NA,CATSRATGLGQPQHF,TGTGCCACCAGCAGGGCGACAGGGTTAGGCCAGCCCCAGCATTTT
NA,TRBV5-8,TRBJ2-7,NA,CASSLIRGIGRIDEQYF,TGTGCCAGCAGCTTGATCCGGGGAATTGGGAGGATCGACGAGCAGTACTTC
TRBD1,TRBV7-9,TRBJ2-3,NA,CASSTSGTGPTDTQYF,TGTGCCAGCAGCACCAGCGGGACAGGGCCGACAGATACGCAGTATTTT
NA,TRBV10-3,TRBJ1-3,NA,CAISGTLDGNTIYF,TGTGCCATCAGTGGGACACTCGACGGAAACACCATATATTTT
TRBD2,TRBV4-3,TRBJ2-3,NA,CASSQRLAGLVADTQYF,TGCGCCAGCAGCCAGCGACTAGCGGGGCTTGTTGCAGATACGCAGTATTTT
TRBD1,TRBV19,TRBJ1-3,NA,CASSIQNGQGNWGNTIYF,TGTGCCAGTAGTATCCAAAACGGACAGGGGAATTGGGGAAACACCATATATTTT
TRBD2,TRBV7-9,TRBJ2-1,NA,CASSSRVREQGSEQFF,TGTGCCAGCAGCTCTAGGGTGCGGGAGCAAGGGAGTGAGCAGTTCTTC
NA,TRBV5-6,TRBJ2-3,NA,CASSLWATDTQYF,TGTGCCAGCAGCTTATGGGCGACAGATACGCAGTATTTT
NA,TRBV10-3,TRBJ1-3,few,CAIRDSSGNTIYF,TGTGCCATCAGGGACAGCTCTGGAAACACCATATATTTT
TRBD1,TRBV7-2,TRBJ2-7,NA,CASSLDRGFTYEQYF,TGTGCCAGCAGCCTAGACAGGGGGTTTACCTACGAGCAGTACTTC
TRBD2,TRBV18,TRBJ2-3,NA,CASSPRTSGGYTDTQYF,TGTGCCAGCTCACCAAGGACTAGCGGGGGGTACACAGATACGCAGTATTTT
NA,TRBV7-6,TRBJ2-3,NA,CASSLGQFPTDTQYF,TGTGCCAGCAGCTTAGGACAGTTCCCCACAGATACGCAGTATTTT
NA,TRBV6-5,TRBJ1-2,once,CASSYSSGMNYGYTF,TGTGCCAGCAGTTACTCGTCAGGGATGAACTATGGCTACACCTTC
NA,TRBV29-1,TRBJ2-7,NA,CSVVAGRFPSYEQYF,TGCAGCGTTGTTGCAGGGCGATTCCCAAGCTACGAGCAGTACTTC
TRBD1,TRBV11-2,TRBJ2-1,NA,CASSLRTGGDEQFF,TGTGCCAGCAGCCTTCGGACAGGGGGCGATGAGCAGTTCTTC
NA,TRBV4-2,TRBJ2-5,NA,CASSQDRGGQETQYF,TGTGCCAGCAGCCAAGATAGGGGGGGACAAGAGACCCAGTACTTC
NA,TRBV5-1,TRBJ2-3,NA,CASSGAWSGTDTQYF,TGCGCCAGCAGCGGAGCCTGGTCGGGGACAGATACGCAGTATTTT
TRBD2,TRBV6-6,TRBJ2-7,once,CASSYSGAYEQYF,TGTGCCAGCAGTTACAGCGGGGCCTACGAGCAGTACTTC
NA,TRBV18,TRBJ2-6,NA,CASSPGQSGANVLTF,TGTGCCAGCTCACCAGGACAGTCTGGGGCCAACGTCCTGACTTTC
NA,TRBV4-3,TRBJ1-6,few,CASSQDVANSPLHF,TGCGCCAGCAGCCAAGATGTGGCAAATTCACCCCTCCACTTT
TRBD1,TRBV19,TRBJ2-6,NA,CASRRQGFGANVLTF,TGTGCCAGTAGAAGACAGGGCTTTGGGGCCAACGTCCTGACTTTC
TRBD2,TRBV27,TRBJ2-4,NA,CASSLSRGASGSLWNQYF,TGTGCCAGCAGTTTATCGAGAGGGGCTAGCGGGAGTCTCTGGAATCAGTACTTC
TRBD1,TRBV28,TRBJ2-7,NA,CASKTLQGAVGPETYEQYF,TGTGCCAGTAAAACCTTACAGGGGGCGGTTGGCCCAGAGACCTACGAGCAGTACTTC